Listed here are 20 T cell receptor beta chains from one sample, sequenced in a study of long-term antiretroviral therapy in people with HIV. Running of the v3.0 immunoSEQ assay took place at survey level. Generated by immunoSEQ multiplex PCR, the TCRdb table keeps only in-frame clones and is missing some. The data hold tens of thousands of clones, with around 85% observed a single time. The sample here was unsorted PBMCs, taken 3 years after starting antiretroviral therapy. These receptors all come from a man aged 40-49 years with HIV.

The genes are TRBV30 and TRBJ1-1, with D possibly matching TRBD1 (5 bases). The germline V and J ends were trimmed by 4 bases and 5 bases, with 17 bases remaining between them. The CDR3 contains 14 residues. Germline-derived CDR1 and CDR2 are GTSNPN and SVGIG (reference sequence). The CDR3 loop reads CAWTPRAGLTEAFF. The DNA of the CDR3 is TGTGCCTGGACTCCAAGGGCAGGGCTAACTGAAGCTTTCTTT. Filled out from reference TRBV30 and TRBJ1-1, the complete variable domain reads SQTIHQWPATLVQPVGSPLSLECTVEGTSNPNLYWYRQAAGRGLQLLFYSVGIGQISSEVPQNLSASRPQDRQFILSSKKLLLSDSGFYLCAWTPRAGLTEAFFGQGTRLTVV.

V is TRBV19 and J is TRBJ2-7; TRBD1 is a possible D gene (5 bases). Trimming cost V 2 bases and J 2 bases, with 16 bases left between them. Germline V CDR1 and CDR2: LNHDA, SQIVND (reference sequence). The CDR3 is 16 residues long. CDR3 region: CASSIKGSARAYEQYF. As DNA, the CDR3 is TGTGCCAGTAGTATAAAAGGCTCGGCCAGGGCCTACGAGCAGTACTTC.

The chain links TRBV5-6 to TRBJ2-2; the D gene is possibly TRBD2 (6 bases). Trimming shortened V by 4 bases and J by 5 bases, and 18 bases separated the two germline ends. This CDR3 region has 16 residues. CDR1 and CDR2 from the germline V gene are SGHDT and YYEEEE. CDR3 protein: CASSLRRGSFTGELFF. The CDR3 bases are TGTGCCAGCAGCCTAAGACGGGGGTCCTTTACCGGGGAGCTGTTTTTT.

The chain links TRBV6-1 to TRBJ2-7; tentatively, D is TRBD1 (7 bases). The CDR3 totals 15 residues. Germline V gene data show CDR1 as MNHNS and CDR2 as SASEGT. V was cut by 0 bases and J by 7 bases, with 16 bases left in between. Here the CDR3 DNA reads TGTGCCAGCAGTGAAGCGCCCGGAGGGGGCGGGGAGCAGTACTTC. Protein product: CASSEAPGGGGEQYF.

In this sample, this clone turned up once. The germline gene is not matched at one end of the junction; a read error may be the cause. This chain connects TRBV7-7 to TRBJ2-5; a weak D match, TRBD2 (5 bases). The CDR3 totals 18 residues. Germline CDR1 SSHAT, CDR2 FNYEAQ (reference sequence). CDR3 DNA sequence: TGTGCTAGCAGCTTATATTTCTTTAGCGCCGAGATAGGAGAGACCCAGTACTTC. Its protein is CASSLYFFSAEIGETQYF.

The J gene is TRBJ2-1, the V gene TRBV27; D not resolved. Germline values: CDR1 MNHEY, CDR2 SMNVEV (reference sequence). The CDR3 consists of 12 residues. Trimming shortened V by 5 bases and J by 5 bases, and 7 bases separated the two germline ends. The CDR3 loop reads CASSREDNEQFF. In nucleotides, the CDR3 is TGTGCCAGCAGTCGAGAGGACAATGAGCAGTTCTTC.

The table lists this clone with a count of one. The V call is TRBV5-1, the J call TRBJ1-2; weak D call: TRBD1 (5 bases). V was clipped by 0 bases and J by 0 bases, with 9 bases between them. The CDR3 is 15 amino acids. The germline V gene encodes CDR1 SGHRS and CDR2 YFSETQ. In nucleotides, the CDR3 is TGCGCCAGCAGCTTGGGGGGGGTAGCTAACTATGGCTACACCTTC. This codes for CASSLGGVANYGYTF.

The rearrangement links TRBV14 to TRBJ1-2; 10 bases match TRBD1. The CDR3 is 15 residues long. The germline V gene encodes CDR1 SGHDN and CDR2 FVKESK. The junction had 10 bases not matched to a gene; V was cut back by 4 bases and J by 8 bases. The CDR3, as DNA: TGTGCCAGCAGCCCCTCTCTGACAGGGGGCGACGGCTACACCTTC. It encodes CASSPSLTGGDGYTF.

The genes are TRBV5-1 and TRBJ1-3, with TRBD1 matching over 8 bases. The trim removed 4 bases at V and 4 bases at J, leaving 13 bases unmatched. The CDR3 runs to 17 residues. Germline-derived CDR1 and CDR2 are SGHRS and YFSETQ. CDR3 nucleotide sequence: TGCGCCAGCAGCGCCCGACAGGGGACGTCCCCAGGAAACACCATATATTTT. Translation: CASSARQGTSPGNTIYF.

The chain's CDR3 is CASRRATNEKLFF. The CDR3 region has the DNA TGCGCCAGCAGGAGGGCAACTAATGAAAAACTGTTTTTT. The rearrangement links TRBV5-1 to TRBJ1-4; no reliable D call. From germline, CDR1 is SGHRS and CDR2 YFSETQ. Trimming stripped 5 bases from V and 0 bases from J, with 5 bases between. The CDR3 extends over 13 amino acids.

In this sample, this clone turned up a few times. The V gene is TRBV6-6, the J gene TRBJ2-2; TRBD1 or TRBD2 may be the D gene (6 bases each). V dropped 2 bases and J dropped 8 bases, with 15 bases sitting between them. The length of the CDR3 is 15 residues. Germline CDR1 MNHNY, CDR2 SVGAGI (reference sequence). This chain's CDR3 is CASSYERGAAGELFF. The CDR3, as DNA: TGTGCCAGCAGTTACGAGAGGGGGGCAGCGGGGGAGCTGTTTTTT.

J is TRBJ2-7 and V is TRBV6-1, with no clear D. Germline values: CDR1 MNHNS, CDR2 SASEGT. Trimming cost V 10 bases and J 4 bases, with 8 bases left between them. The CDR3 contains 10 residues. In DNA, the CDR3 is TGTGCCATCAGAGAATACGAGCAGTACTTC. Amino acids: CAIREYEQYF.

V is TRBV10-3 and J is TRBJ1-1; D possibly corresponds to TRBD1 (5 bases). The CDR3 length is 14 residues. Germline V gives CDR1 ENHRY, CDR2 SYGVKD. Trimming cost V 0 bases and J 5 bases, with 10 bases left between them. The DNA for the CDR3 is TGTGCCATCAGTGAGTCAAGGGGCGGAACTGAAGCTTTCTTT. This encodes CAISESRGGTEAFF.

V usage is TRBV13 and J usage is TRBJ2-3; tentative D call: TRBD2 (6 bases). This CDR3 contains 17 residues. Germline V lookup: CDR1 PRHDT, CDR2 FYEKMQ (reference sequence). V lost 3 bases and J lost 0, with 16 bases in between. DNA for the CDR3: TGTGCCAGCAGCTTGGAGGGTCGAGCGGACAGCACAGATACGCAGTATTTT. This translates into CASSLEGRADSTDTQYF.

The genes are TRBV5-6 and TRBJ1-2; D might be TRBD1 (5 bases). The V gene's germline CDR1 is SGHDT and CDR2 YYEEEE. Trimming shortened V by 0 bases and J by 1 base, and 7 bases separated the two germline ends. The CDR3 is 14 amino acids. Here the CDR3 DNA reads TGTGCCAGCAGCTTGGGGCAGGGTAACTATGGCTACACCTTC. Translating it yields CASSLGQGNYGYTF.

The chain uses TRBV5-6 and TRBJ1-6; perhaps TRBD1 as D (5 bases). The CDR3 extends over 16 amino acids. V was cut by 0 bases and J by 10 bases, with 17 bases left in between. CDR1 SGHDT and CDR2 YYEEEE come from the germline V gene. This CDR3 is CASSLANQGGRSPLHF. CDR3 in DNA: TGTGCCAGCAGCTTGGCAAACCAGGGTGGTCGCTCACCCCTCCACTTT.

This clone has just one count. The V gene is TRBV11-2, the J gene TRBJ2-5; D gene ambiguous. Trimming left V 1 base short and J 4 bases short, with 10 bases between. The CDR3 covers 14 residues. Germline V gene data show CDR1 as SGHAT and CDR2 as FQNNGV. For the CDR3, the DNA is TGTGCCAGCAGCTTAGGGGCGGTACGAGAGACCCAGTACTTC. Its translation: CASSLGAVRETQYF.

In this sample, this clone turned up a few times. The chain has TRBV6-5 and TRBJ1-1; no firm D call. The CDR3 is made up of 13 amino acids. Germline-derived CDR1 and CDR2 are MNHEY and SVGAGI. With 5 bases removed from V and 1 base from J, the gap between germline ends came to 8 bases. This CDR3 is CASSTASNTEAFF. As DNA, the CDR3 is TGTGCCAGCAGTACTGCCTCGAACACTGAAGCTTTCTTT.

The chain recombines TRBV13 with TRBJ2-1; D might be TRBD2 (6 bases). The CDR3 contains 16 residues. Deletions cut 6 bases from V and 8 bases from J, with 23 bases between. Germline CDR1 is PRHDT and CDR2 is FYEKMQ (reference sequence). CDR3 DNA sequence: TGTGCCAGCAGTTTAATTGAGGCTAGCGATCCTTATGAGCAGTTCTTC. This encodes CASSLIEASDPYEQFF.

The chain is built from TRBV5-5 and TRBJ1-1; no clear D gene. CDR3 length: 16 residues. The germline V and J ends were trimmed by 2 bases and 2 bases, with 16 bases remaining between them. Germline lookup yields CDR1 SGHKS and CDR2 YYEKEE (reference sequence). The DNA for the CDR3 is TGTGCCAGCAGCTTTTCTGTTGTGGCGGGAAACACTGAAGCTTTCTTT. Its translation: CASSFSVVAGNTEAFF. The full variable domain, with the rest looked up from reference TRBV5-5 and TRBJ1-1, is DAGVTQSPTHLIKTRGQQVTLRCSPISGHKSVSWYQQVLGQGPQFIFQYYEKEERGRGNFPDRFSARQFPNYSSELNVNALLLGDSALYLCASSFSVVAGNTEAFFGQGTRLTVV.